This note documents a single T cell receptor (beta chain) sequence. Its antigen target is currently unknown. No base quality values were provided; no much bigger clone lies one nucleotide off. There are 16 amino acids in the CDR3, from cysteine to phenylalanine inclusive. Just CDR3 DNA is preserved here, 48 bases in frame from base 1. Germline trimming amounts to 4 bases on V and 2 bases on J, with 7 as the count of junction bases outside the gene matches. The germline V gene (reference sequence) yields SEHNR for CDR1 and FQNEAQ for CDR2. The data are from a study of cytomegalovirus exposure and HLA in healthy donors (dated by TCRdb to 2016 to 2017). With respect to the entire study: An earlier analysis of roughly 500 of the donors reported roughly 270 Gb of sequence data and 100 million to 140 million unique TCR beta sequences from roughly 180 million T cells. Approximately 300 gigabases of sequencing data and roughly 80 million unique TCR sequences made up an early release that covered roughly 670 HLA-typed donors. Among the roughly 370 genotyped donors, about 83% belonged to the genetic ancestry cluster associated with self-reported Caucasian donors. The aim of the study was to test whether cataloging public T cell receptors could identify signatures of past pathogen exposure. Using immunosequencing, the study profiled T cell repertoires from 550 to 750 subjects and related those repertoires to cytomegalovirus serostatus. In addition to the first cohort of 650 to 800 subjects, a separate validation cohort of 120 different subjects was used. To predict cytomegalovirus infection status, the study combined high-throughput TCR immunosequencing, statistical association of individual TCRs with disease status, and machine learning. In a later analysis, previously published TCR beta repertoires from 500 to 750 donors were re-analyzed and high-resolution HLA genotyping was added so that TCR occurrence patterns could be studied. Rather than using new phenotypic data, the later analysis identified candidate immune exposures from TCR beta sequences and from how often those sequences occurred across donors. In an earlier analysis of 500 to 650 of the donors, high-throughput TCR beta sequencing was used to judge whether each TCR beta V gene segment behaved as functional or pseudogenic. Donor age, sex, ethnicity and CMV serostatus were collected together with the repertoire data. Genome-wide SNP genotypes for about three fifths of the roughly 700 donors were used in a later genetic analysis, which treated that subset as a discovery cohort. Every discovery cohort repertoire had been produced on one sequencing platform. Class I and class II HLA loci were covered by the typing at four-digit resolution. Typing coverage differed by locus: A, B, C, DRB1 and DQB1 were typed in roughly 629-630 donors, DQA1 in about 550, DPA1 in 600 to 610, and DPB1 in around 490. Because of strong linkage in the cohort, roughly five DR-DQ haplotypes were treated as single units for association and clustering. On average, 235,054 unique TCR beta nucleotide sequences were sequenced per donor among 398 genotyped donors of the cohort, with roughly 18% of those sequences being non-productive. The paper as a whole reports these results and caveats: An earlier analysis of around 540 of the donors showed that most TCR beta V segments appeared in productive rearrangements either about 90% or about 30% of the time, which broadly matched IMGT annotations. Because counts were too low, roughly 17 rarely observed V segments, including chromosome 9 orphons, were left out of the earlier analysis of approximately 580 of the donors. Strong co-occurrence of HLA alleles, especially DR and DQ, made assigning TCR associations to individual alleles difficult. Sequencing depth was assumed to be roughly uniform across donors in the presence/absence analyses, though that assumption may not hold. HLA typing was unavailable for some donors at each locus, so association tests used only the typed subset. In a later genetic analysis, fewer N-insertions in productive TCRs were reported among donors in an Asian-associated ancestry cluster than the approximately 710-donor mean. In a later analysis, around 15,000 TCR beta sequences were associated with specific HLA alleles at a false discovery rate of 0.05. The authors suggested that the approach could potentially be generalized to other disease states and immunological phenotypes. Because the 87-base-pair reads could not distinguish some IMGT-functional V segments, including TRBV6-2 and TRBV6-3, those segments were excluded. While some public TCRs were present in many individuals, most TCR sequences turned up only very rarely across donors. Three of the identified cytomegalovirus-associated TCR beta chains were confirmed in vitro to be specific for cytomegalovirus antigens. In a later analysis, most CMV-associated TCR beta chains were found to appear HLA-restricted, with HLA associations seemingly driven largely by CMV exposure. Correlated functional status among segregating V segments might reflect linkage disequilibrium, but an unknown experimental factor could not be ruled out. This cohort had only TCR beta chains sequenced, and the lack of alpha or paired-chain data limited which features could be detected. In a later genetic analysis, a missense DCLRE1C variant was associated with V-gene and J-gene trimming of TCR beta chains, and the association was replicated in an independent cohort. In a later analysis, several top co-occurrence clusters were reported to appear linked to parvovirus B19, influenza, CMV and Epstein-Barr virus. Immune exposure information for the cohort was limited to CMV serostatus. A later analysis found that TCR association rates varied across HLA loci, with DRB1 alleles showing the most associated TCRs and HLA-C alleles the fewest. A group of highly shared sequence variants was considered likely to be a technical artifact of the sequencing pipeline. In a later analysis, HLA-associated TCR beta chains showed more clonal expansion and lower generation probabilities than non-associated chains that were equally common. A further reported finding was that TCR beta sequences accurately predicted the HLA-A and HLA-B alleles for most subjects in the first cohort. The classifier was reported to diagnose cytomegalovirus status with high specificity and sensitivity in both the original cohort and the validation cohort. A total of 150 to 200 TCR beta chains were listed by the study as associated with cytomegalovirus.

The receptor library was made with the immunoSEQ multiplex PCR assay. For the multiplex PCR, a mixture combining 60 forward primers for TCR Vbeta segments and 13 reverse primers for TCR Jbeta segments was used. The CDR3 region of rearranged TCR beta genes was amplified from genomic DNA by a multiplex PCR assay. The amplified TCR beta libraries were sequenced on the Illumina HiSeq System as 87-base-pair reads. The paper's processing steps were these. In a later analysis, roughly 80 million unique TCR beta chains were counted across the 500 to 850 repertoires, and around 11 million of these chains were shared by at least two donors. Raw reads were error-corrected and collapsed into unique sequences with a nearest-neighbor algorithm that merged closely related sequences to remove PCR and sequencing errors. V, D and J gene segments were assigned by aligning CDR3 sequences to IMGT reference sequences. For a sequence to be retained, a match of at least six nucleotides to both a V gene segment and a J gene segment was required. A rearrangement counted as productive if the CDR3 had no stop codons and remained in frame with V and J, and every other rearrangement counted as non-productive. Following IMGT convention, CDR3 was defined as the stretch from the second conserved V-encoded cysteine to the conserved J-encoded phenylalanine. The earlier analysis of more than 450 of the donors excluded sequences that lacked an unambiguous match to a single V gene segment. An earlier analysis of approximately 590 of the donors classified V segments as functional when productive rearrangements were above 56.7% and as segregating when the standard deviation between donors was above 5%. A statistical classification framework was developed to diagnose cytomegalovirus status using the catalog of TCR beta chain sequences. V and J gene assignment, in a later analysis, came from comparing TCR nucleotide sequences with IMGT/GENE-DB human TR gene sequences. A later analysis assigned CDR3 sequences and most-parsimonious VDJ recombination scenarios with the TCRdist pipeline. A later analysis defined each TCR beta chain by its CDR3 amino acid sequence plus V-gene family, and excluded reads lacking a unique V-gene family. A later analysis removed 550 to 700 highly shared, low-generation-probability nucleotide sequences to deal with suspected cross-contamination and a sequencing artifact. In a later analysis, a clonal expansion index was calculated for each public chain from normalized within-repertoire ranks of inferred template counts. In a later analysis, generation probabilities were computed using a VDJ recombination model fitted to out-of-frame rearrangements, and the results were checked against IGoR. Hypergeometric tests were used in a later analysis to score TCR-TCR, TCR-HLA and TCR-CMV co-occurrence, with a repertoire-size bias correction applied to the TCR pairs. To estimate false discovery rates, a later analysis permuted the HLA or CMV assignments 20 times. In a later analysis, co-occurring TCRs were grouped using DBSCAN, and TCRdist sequence similarity was added for clustering within HLA-allele-positive subsets. Repertoires with fewer than 30,000 or more than 120,000 public chains were left out of co-occurrence clustering, as were about 5 repertoires with anomalous nucleotide sharing. TCRdb mirrors the immuneACCESS table, restricted to in-frame sequences. Some clones are absent from its copies; in checked studies, under half trace to an unresolved V gene, and the reason for the others is unknown. From that table come the V and J calls and clone size; the DNA was used to work out D and trimming. For this sample there are more than 95,000 clones; about four fifths appear just once. Around 2% of the sample is taken by the ten largest.

The cohort consisted of 600 to 700 healthy bone marrow donors. At the time of sampling, every cohort member was nominally healthy, though immune exposures that went unrecorded were likely present. The donor tested CMV seronegative and was one of the 352 seronegative cohort members. Every donor gave a peripheral blood sample, and the peripheral blood mononuclear cells from that sample were used for TCR beta sequencing. The Qiagen DNeasy Blood Extraction Kit was used to extract genomic DNA from the blood cell samples. The chain joins TRBV7-9 to TRBJ2-3; TRBD1 aligns with 9 central bases. Source material: PBMCs. This sequence was found in a young man in good health and CMV-seronegative. The CDR3 region: CASSSLRDRATDTQYF. In nucleotide form, the sequence is TGTGCCAGCAGCTCGCTCCGGGACAGGGCCACAGATACGCAGTATTTT.